This TCR beta chain was identified during a study of cytomegalovirus exposure and HLA in healthy donors. The CDR3 length is 14 residues. The V gene's germline CDR1 is KGHSH and CDR2 LQKENI. V was shortened by 1 base and J by 9 bases, with 12 bases between the two germline ends. Sequenced by immunoSEQ multiplex PCR; TCRdb stores in-frame clones only, minus some. This sample has 120,000 or so clones; 88% occur once, and the top ten carry approximately 1.5%. The receptor was derived from a young man in good health and CMV-seronegative. The J gene is TRBJ2-2, the V gene TRBV18; D gene uncertain. The material sequenced was PBMCs. DNA of the CDR3: TGTGCCAGCTCACCACAAACAGTCCACTGGGAGCTGTTTTTT. It is translated as CASSPQTVHWELFF.